The sequence of this TCR beta chain was determined in a study of cytomegalovirus exposure and HLA in healthy donors. Germline CDR1 MDHEN, CDR2 SYDVKM. Trimming pared 10 bases from V and 4 bases from J, leaving 17 bases between. The CDR3 is 14 amino acids. The study's findings and limits: Three CMV-associated chains proved CMV antigen-specific in vitro. Follow-up analysis later connected one missense variant in DCLRE1C with trimming of TCR beta V- and J-genes.

PCR primers comprised 60 Vbeta and 13 Jbeta primers. The protocol was immunoSEQ multiplex PCR, while the TCRdb copy is restricted to in-frame clones and leaves out a portion. The sample lists approximately 96,000 clones, 74% occurring once. Notes on this clone: Its antigen is not identified.

The chain employs TRBV28 and TRBJ1-5, with D perhaps matching TRBD1 (5 bases). The sample comprised PBMCs. The sequence came from a male donor in good health and CMV-seronegative. The CDR3 is CATSRGGGNQPQHF. The CDR3 DNA sequence: TGTGCCACATCCCGGGGGGGAGGAAATCAGCCCCAGCATTTT. Based on the CDR3 plus reference TRBV28 and TRBJ1-5, the full variable domain is DVKVTQSSRYLVKRTGEKVFLECVQDMDHENMFWYRQDPGLGLRLIYFSYDVKMKEKGDIPEGYSVSREKKERFSLILESASTNQTSMYLCATSRGGGNQPQHFGDGTRLSIL.